This T cell receptor beta chain was observed in a study of T cells in Graves' hyperthyroidism and ophthalmopathy. Study-level information: Peripheral blood was acquired at first diagnosis, ahead of any therapy whatsoever.

The CDR3 is 14 amino acids. V lost 5 bases and J 4 bases, leaving 12 bases between the germline ends. Germline V CDR1 and CDR2: MNHNS, SASEGT. Study results and caveats: Separation of ophthalmopathy from stable hyperthyroidism was achieved by a 13 V-J model. Ophthalmopathy got predicted by the model a median about 6.5 months before its onset.

Diagnoses used clinical symptoms, serum thyroxine and TRAb, thyroid ultrasound and orbital computed tomography. This clonotype has a count of ten or more. Its antigen remains unidentified. The CDR3 regions of TCR beta were amplified from RNA transcripts. The TCR CDR3 was amplified in a first-round RT-PCR using the HTBI primer set. TCRdb itself ran the multiplex PCR reads through MiXCR, one entry per CDR3 protein. Of approximately 430,000 distinct CDR3 sequences listed, approximately 14% are singletons. The receptor's source is a woman aged 18-29 years with Graves' hyperthyroidism. The sequenced sample consisted of blood. The rearrangement links TRBV6-1 to TRBJ1-5; D not resolved. The CDR3 protein is CASSSPGDNQPQHF. CDR3 DNA: TGTGCCAGCAGTTCCCCAGGAGATAATCAGCCCCAGCATTTT.